This T cell receptor (beta chain) was sequenced for a study of cytotoxic CD8 clonotypes in ibrutinib-treated CLL. Study-wide results and limits: Clonality at baseline surpassed age-matched healthy donors and tracked circulating CD8+ T-cell counts. Sampling times differed between sustained-remission and progressing patients.

Germline CDR1 and CDR2: MRHNA and SNTAGT. This CDR3 is 16 amino acids long. The V end was cut by 2 bases, the J end by 4 bases, with 16 bases between. Sequencing was designed to attain a depth spanning 1 in 200,000 to 1 in 1 million T cells. Here immunoSEQ multiplex PCR was the method, and the copy in TCRdb shows in-frame clones only, minus some. In the table there are 35,000 to 50,000 clones, less than 85% of which are singletons. Comment on this clone: The antigen remains unidentified.

Specimen: PBMCs, collected at disease progression, from a patient treated with ibrutinib. The chain recombines TRBV6-4 with TRBJ2-3; either TRBD1 or TRBD2 may fit D (6 bases each). This receptor was taken from a human donor with chronic lymphocytic leukemia. Here the CDR3 reads CASSDGLAGEADTQYF. As DNA, the CDR3 is TGTGCCAGCAGTGACGGGCTGGCAGGGGAGGCAGATACGCAGTATTTT.